This record covers a single TCR beta chain. The entry originates in a study of control samples from healthy donors and cancer patients. TCRdb's copy holds only in-frame clones and misses some; the assay was immunoSEQ multiplex PCR. The table shows tens of thousands of clones, with approximately 84% occurring only once. The sample comprised blood. This TCR came from a man aged 45-65 years in good health.

CDR3 sequence: CAWSATDTQYF. The CDR3 DNA sequence: TGTGCCTGGAGTGCCACAGATACGCAGTATTTT. The chain employs TRBV30 and TRBJ2-3; D not resolved. V was pared by 1 base and J by 2 bases, with 1 base between. The CDR3 is 11 residues long. Germline assignment: CDR1 GTSNPN and CDR2 SVGIG (reference sequence). Full variable domain (missing parts from reference TRBV30 and TRBJ2-3): SQTIHQWPATLVQPVGSPLSLECTVEGTSNPNLYWYRQAAGRGLQLLFYSVGIGQISSEVPQNLSASRPQDRQFILSSKKLLLSDSGFYLCAWSATDTQYFGPGTRLTVL.